This T cell receptor (beta chain) was recovered during a study of shared clonotypes between healthy human individuals (dated by TCRdb to the early 2020s). In terms of the full investigation: A couple of women and a few men aged 18 to 49 years were included in the cohort. Between about 0.85 and 9.5 billion PBMCs per donor were obtained by leukapheresis. To increase sequencing depth and limit assay-specific biases, different laboratories used diverse techniques to prepare libraries and sequence TCR repertoires. The study deeply sequenced blood TCR repertoires of about 5 healthy adults to estimate repertoire size and the extent of clonotype sharing between individuals. For each donor, CD4 naive and CD4 memory were each given three plates, CD8 naive was given two plates, and CD8 memory was given one plate.

Using the deep immunoSEQ assay, TCR CDR3 regions were amplified from genomic DNA by multiplex PCR. For each cell subset, the extracted genomic DNA was distributed evenly across all wells of several immunoSEQ 96-well plates, and each plate served as one replicate. For sorted subsets, each replicate PCR was loaded with 150 to 250 ng genomic DNA, equivalent to about 30,000 T cell genomes. Purified libraries were quantified with a Qubit 3.0 fluorometer, sized on a Bioanalyzer 2100, and re-quantified with the KAPA Library Quantification kit. Every immunoSEQ 96-well plate was sequenced on a dedicated single-read 150-cycle Illumina NextSeq 550 flow cell. Processing in the source paper ran as follows. Because only junctional sequences without quality scores were contained in the immunoSEQ output, filtering matching that applied to full-length reads could not be performed. To assign V/J genes and CDR3, sequences were annotated using PyIR, a Python wrapper for IgBLAST v1.9, with IMGT germline references. Reads were removed for weak V/J assignments (E-value above 1e-6), missing CDR3, stop codons, out-of-frame junctions, or ambiguous translated residues. V3J clonotypes were defined as sequences sharing the same inferred V gene, J gene, and CDR3 amino acid sequence. Percentage overlap between repertoires was computed as shared unique clonotypes divided by the size of the smaller repertoire. Repertoire richness was assessed with RTK rarefaction, the Chao1 estimator, and Recon v2.1 estimates of unobserved clonotypes. OLGA was used to compute generation probabilities for all TCRbeta clonotypes that the gDNA method yielded from several donors. TCRdb obtained this table from immuneACCESS and retained in-frame rearrangements with V and J assigned. These tables miss some clones; where compared with another copy, unresolved V genes account for less than half of the shortfall, and the remainder is unexplained. D and trimming were read from the DNA, whereas the V and J calls and clone size are those reported in that table. Within this sample are 2 million to 2.5 million clones, with approximately 96% of them counted one time only. The ten most abundant clones make up over 0.1% of the sample.

The donors were healthy, HIV-negative adults who had no recently reported acute infections or vaccinations. Every donor was a Caucasian adult living in Nashville, Tennessee, USA. CD4+ T cells were enriched by magnetic negative selection, after which naive cells were positively selected on CD45RA and the negative fraction was taken as the memory subset. Blood was collected by leukapheresis, and PBMCs were isolated by Ficoll-Histopaque density gradient centrifugation and then cryopreserved in liquid nitrogen vapor phase. Analytical flow cytometry was used to check the purity and quantity of each magnetically sorted T cell population. Each sorted fraction had its genomic DNA isolated and then quantified by UV absorbance on a Nanodrop 2000c. What the research found in general, with its limitations: Pairwise subsampling led to the expectation that sequencing depth would affect the degree of clonotype sharing among donors. The small number of donors limited the genetic and exposure-history diversity represented. Naive subsets generally had larger estimated clonotype richness than memory subsets. Only blood was sampled, and tissue TCR repertoires likely differ from those in blood. When four donors were compared, the shared fraction of clonotypes was 5% to 6.5% for naive CD4, approximately 3.3% for naive CD8, 2% to 2.5% for memory CD4, and less than 0.45% for memory CD8. Rarefaction of sorted-subset datasets indicated incomplete sequencing despite the large sequencing depth. Higher generation probabilities were observed for clonotypes shared by all four sorted-subset donors than for non-shared clonotypes.

A remark on this clone: The specificity of this receptor is unknown. No clone much larger than this one lies a single base away; base qualities are absent.

Material for sequencing was naive CD4+ T cells sorted from blood. Read against the paper, the sample's cell subset or site label means: CD45RA+ positively selected. The source of this sequence is a man aged 18 to 29 in good health.

In nucleotide form, the sequence is TGTGCCAGCGAAGGAGTCCGGACAGACAATCAGCCCCAGCATTTT. Translated, this is CASEGVRTDNQPQHF. The chain employs TRBV6-1 and TRBJ1-5, with TRBD1 as a weak D call on 6 bases. The CDR1 and CDR2 encoded by the germline V gene are MNHNS and SASEGT. The trim is 8 bases for V and 3 bases for J, with a gap of 17 bases between the germline ends. The CDR3 has 15 amino acids, counting the end cysteine and phenylalanine. CDR3 DNA is the only sequence kept; it has 45 bases, read in frame from the first base.